The next 11 T cell receptor beta chains were all read from a single sample in a study of shared clonotypes between healthy human individuals. Libraries were prepared by immunoSEQ multiplex PCR; TCRdb keeps only in-frame clonotypes and omits some of them. The sample comprises millions of clones, approximately 92% of which are singletons, and more than 0.12% rests with the top ten. Material for sequencing was naive CD4+ T cells sorted from blood. Subset meaning: CD45RA+ positively selected. The receptor set was obtained from a young man in good health.

This clone came up a few times. The V call is TRBV28, the J call TRBJ1-1; D gene uncertain. This CDR3 comprises 15 residues. Trimming shortened V by 6 bases and J by 0 bases, and 14 bases separated the two germline ends. Germline loops: CDR1 MDHEN, CDR2 SYDVKM. CDR3 amino acids: CASSRTGSLNTEAFF. CDR3 coding DNA: TGTGCCAGCAGCCGGACGGGATCCCTGAACACTGAAGCTTTCTTT.

The rearrangement links TRBV28 to TRBJ1-2; the match to TRBD1 covers 11 bases. The CDR3 has 17 residues. V lost 6 bases to trimming and J lost 4 bases; unmatched junction nucleotides: 13. Looked up from germline, CDR1 is MDHEN and CDR2 is SYDVKM. CDR3 in DNA: TGTGCCAGCAGCCGAGGTGGGACAGGGGGTTCCACCTATGGCTACACCTTC. Translating it yields CASSRGGTGGSTYGYTF.

This clone came up once. The genes are TRBV15 and TRBJ1-4; D is perhaps TRBD1 (6 bases). The CDR3 extends over 16 amino acids. Deletions cut 8 bases from V and 5 bases from J, with 21 bases between. Germline assignment: CDR1 LNHNV and CDR2 YYDKDF (reference sequence). CDR3 residues: CATGKGRGASNEKLFF. DNA of the CDR3: TGTGCCACCGGCAAAGGGAGGGGGGCTTCCAATGAAAAACTGTTTTTT.

V gene TRBV28 combines with J gene TRBJ2-5, with 9 bases aligning to TRBD1. The CDR3 has 15 amino acids. V was clipped by 4 bases and J by 4 bases; unmatched bases: 7. Looked up from germline, CDR1 is MDHEN and CDR2 is SYDVKM. The CDR3 DNA sequence: TGTGCCAGCAGTTCCTTACGACAGGGGGGAGAGACCCAGTACTTC. Its translation is CASSSLRQGGETQYF.

This clone was observed once. The chain carries TRBV18 and TRBJ2-5; 9 nucleotides line up with TRBD2. CDR1 and CDR2 (germline): KGHSH, LQKENI. V lost 3 bases, J lost 4 bases, and 6 bases stayed unmatched. CDR3 length: 15 amino acids. CDR3 amino acids: CASSPLAGITETQYF. The DNA of the CDR3 is TGTGCCAGCTCACCTCTAGCGGGGATTACAGAGACCCAGTACTTC. Combining the CDR3 with reference TRBV18 and TRBJ2-5 gives the whole variable domain NAGVMQNPRHLVRRRGQEARLRCSPMKGHSHVYWYRQLPEEGLKFMVYLQKENIIDESGMPKERFSAEFPKEGPSILRIQQVVRGDSAAYFCASSPLAGITETQYFGPGTRLLVL.

Turning to this clone: At the DNA level, this CDR3 is encoded by other sequences in the same sample as well. V is TRBV5-1 and J is TRBJ2-2; 7 nucleotides line up with TRBD1. With 4 bases clipped from V and 0 bases from J, the junction kept 3 bases outside the gene matches. Per germline, CDR1 SGHRS and CDR2 YFSETQ. This CDR3 is built from 15 residues. The CDR3 DNA reads as TGCGCCAGCAGCCTCCAGGGGGCGAACACCGGGGAGCTGTTTTTT. The encoded protein is CASSLQGANTGELFF. Using reference TRBV5-1 and TRBJ2-2 for the parts outside the CDR3, the full variable domain is KAGVTQTPRYLIKTRGQQVTLSCSPISGHRSVSWYQQTPGQGLQFLFEYFSETQRNKGNFPGRFSGRQFSNSRSEMNVSTLELGDSALYLCASSLQGANTGELFFGEGSRLTVL.

The V and J genes are TRBV5-1 and TRBJ2-3; tentatively, D is TRBD2 (7 bases). The CDR3 consists of 16 residues. Germline assignment: CDR1 SGHRS and CDR2 YFSETQ. V lost 1 base and J lost 2, with 14 bases in between. DNA for the CDR3: TGCGCCAGCAGCTTGTGGGGGGGCCACGCCACAGATACGCAGTATTTT. Its protein is CASSLWGGHATDTQYF.

In this sample, this clone turned up once. The J gene is TRBJ1-1, the V gene TRBV6-1; D not resolved. The V end was cut by 0 bases, the J end by 4 bases, with 15 bases between. Germline loops: CDR1 MNHNS, CDR2 SASEGT. The CDR3 runs to 16 residues. The CDR3 reads CASSEAAGWSGTEAFF. In DNA, the CDR3 is TGTGCCAGCAGTGAAGCGGCAGGTTGGTCCGGCACTGAAGCTTTCTTT.

Worth noting for this clone: Other nucleotide sequences in the sample specify the same CDR3. J is TRBJ2-3 and V is TRBV5-4; D call uncertain. Germline CDR1 reads SGHNT; CDR2 reads YYREEE (reference sequence). This CDR3 has 13 residues. Trimming took off 1 base at V and 0 bases at J, with 3 bases between the two ends. DNA of the CDR3: TGTGCCAGCAGCTTGCAAAGCACAGATACGCAGTATTTT. Protein product: CASSLQSTDTQYF.

This chain links TRBV7-2 with TRBJ2-1; the D gene is possibly TRBD2 (5 bases). The V gene lost 4 bases and the J gene lost 5 bases, with 9 bases spanning the gap. The CDR3 consists of 13 residues. Germline CDR1 and CDR2: SGHTA and FQGNSA. The CDR3 loop is CASSWERNNEQFF. In DNA, the CDR3 is TGTGCCAGCAGCTGGGAGCGGAACAATGAGCAGTTCTTC.

This clone was recorded once. The sample contains more than one DNA sequence encoding this CDR3. The CDR3 nucleotides are TGTGCCAGCTCACCTCCCGGGACAGCCTACGAGCAGTACTTC. Translation gives CASSPPGTAYEQYF. The chain uses TRBV18 and TRBJ2-7; 7 bases fit TRBD1. V shed 3 bases, J shed 2 bases, and the junction held 4 bases outside the gene matches. CDR3 size: 14 residues. Germline lookup yields CDR1 KGHSH and CDR2 LQKENI. Complete variable domain (other parts from reference TRBV18 and TRBJ2-7): NAGVMQNPRHLVRRRGQEARLRCSPMKGHSHVYWYRQLPEEGLKFMVYLQKENIIDESGMPKERFSAEFPKEGPSILRIQQVVRGDSAAYFCASSPPGTAYEQYFGPGTRLTVT.